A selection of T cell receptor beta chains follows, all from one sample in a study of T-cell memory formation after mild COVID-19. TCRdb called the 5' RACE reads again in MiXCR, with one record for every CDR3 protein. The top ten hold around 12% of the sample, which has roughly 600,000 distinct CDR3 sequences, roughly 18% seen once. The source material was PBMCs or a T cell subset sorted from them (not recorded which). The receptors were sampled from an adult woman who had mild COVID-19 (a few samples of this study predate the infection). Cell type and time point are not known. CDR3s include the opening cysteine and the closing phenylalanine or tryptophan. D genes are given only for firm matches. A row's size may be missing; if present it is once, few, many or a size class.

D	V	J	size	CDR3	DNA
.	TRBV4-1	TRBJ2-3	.	CASSQDDEQVEDTQYF	TGCGCCAGCAGCCAAGACGATGAACAGGTCGAAGATACGCAGTATTTT
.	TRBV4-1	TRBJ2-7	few	CASSQDQGTYEQYF	TGCGCCAGCAGCCAAGATCAGGGAACGTACGAGCAGTACTTC
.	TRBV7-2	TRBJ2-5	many	CASSKYQETQYF	TGTGCCAGCAGCAAGTACCAAGAGACCCAGTACTTC
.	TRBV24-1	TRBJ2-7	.	CATSDWTYEQYF	TGTGCCACCAGTGATTGGACCTACGAGCAGTACTTC
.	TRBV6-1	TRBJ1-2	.	CASSEATQQGYGYTF	TGTGCCAGCAGTGAAGCGACACAGCAGGGCTATGGCTACACCTTC
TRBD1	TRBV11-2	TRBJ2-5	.	CASSSLGGRQETQYF	TGTGCCAGCAGCTCTTTAGGGGGCAGGCAAGAGACCCAGTACTTC
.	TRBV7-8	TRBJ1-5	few	CASSVNSNQPQHF	TGTGCCAGCAGTGTCAACAGCAATCAGCCCCAGCATTTT
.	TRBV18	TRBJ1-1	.	CASSPRQTPNTEAFF	TGTGCCAGCTCACCACGACAGACCCCGAACACTGAAGCTTTCTTT
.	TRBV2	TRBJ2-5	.	CASRGRGRETQYF	TGTGCCAGTCGAGGCCGGGGGCGGGAGACCCAGTACTTC
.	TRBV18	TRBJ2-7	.	CASSPPAGASYEQYF	TGTGCCAGCTCACCACCGGCGGGGGCCTCCTACGAGCAGTACTTC
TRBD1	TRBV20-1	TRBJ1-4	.	CSAIGTAPTGEKLFF	TGCAGTGCTATTGGGACAGCACCCACGGGAGAAAAACTGTTTTTT
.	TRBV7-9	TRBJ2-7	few	CASSLITSTEQYF	TGTGCCAGCAGCTTAATTACAAGCACCGAGCAGTACTTC
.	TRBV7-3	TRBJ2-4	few	CASSVAGAKNIQYF	TGTGCCAGCAGCGTCGCGGGGGCCAAGAACATTCAGTACTTC
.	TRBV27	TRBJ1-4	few	CASKGEKLFF	TGTGCCTCAAAGGGTGAAAAACTGTTTTTT
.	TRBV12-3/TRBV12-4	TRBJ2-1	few	CASRFVAGVQFF	TGTGCCAGCAGGTTCGTTGCTGGGGTGCAGTTCTTC
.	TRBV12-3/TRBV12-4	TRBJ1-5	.	CASRSQVGNQPQHF	TGTGCCAGCAGATCACAGGTCGGTAATCAGCCCCAGCATTTT
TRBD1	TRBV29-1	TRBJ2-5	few	CSVDGTGGAETQYF	TGCAGCGTTGATGGGACAGGGGGCGCAGAGACCCAGTACTTC
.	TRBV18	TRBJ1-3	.	CASSLTGVSGNTIYF	TGTGCCAGCTCCCTCACGGGGGTCTCTGGAAACACCATATATTTT
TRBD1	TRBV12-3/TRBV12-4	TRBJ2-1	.	CASSLHRQGNNNEQFF	TGTGCCAGCAGTTTACACAGACAGGGGAATAACAATGAGCAGTTCTTC
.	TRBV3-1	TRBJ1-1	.	CASSQDPGGGTEAFF	TGTGCCAGCAGCCAAGACCCGGGTGGAGGAACTGAAGCTTTCTTT
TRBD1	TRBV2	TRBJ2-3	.	CASSGAQGADTQYF	TGTGCCAGCAGTGGGGCCCAGGGGGCAGATACGCAGTATTTT
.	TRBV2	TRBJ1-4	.	CASSGSVREKLFF	TGTGCCAGCAGTGGATCGGTGAGGGAAAAACTGTTTTTT
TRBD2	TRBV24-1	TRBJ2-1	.	CATSDWTSGSDEQFF	TGTGCCACCAGTGATTGGACTAGCGGGAGCGATGAGCAGTTCTTC
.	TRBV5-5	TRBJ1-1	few	CASSLEGGGPRAFF	TGTGCCAGCAGCTTGGAAGGAGGCGGGCCGAGGGCTTTCTTT
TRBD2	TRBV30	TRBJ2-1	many	CAWRTRREGRYEQFF	TGTGCCTGGAGGACGAGGCGGGAGGGAAGGTATGAGCAGTTCTTC
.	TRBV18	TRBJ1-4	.	CASSKDNPLLSEKLFF	TGTGCCAGCTCAAAGGACAACCCCCTCCTGAGTGAAAAACTGTTTTTT
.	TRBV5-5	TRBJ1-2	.	CASSLGTVLSNYGYTF	TGTGCCAGCAGCTTGGGGACAGTGCTCTCTAACTATGGCTACACCTTC
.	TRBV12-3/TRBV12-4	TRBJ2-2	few	CASSLNSLNTGELFF	TGTGCCAGCAGTTTAAACAGTCTGAACACCGGGGAGCTGTTTTTT
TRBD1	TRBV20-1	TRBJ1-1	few	CSARGTGGRNEAFF	TGCAGTGCTAGAGGGACAGGGGGCCGAAATGAAGCTTTCTTT
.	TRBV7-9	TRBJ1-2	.	CASSLHLSSNYGYTF	TGTGCCAGCAGCTTACATCTATCCTCTAACTATGGCTACACCTTC
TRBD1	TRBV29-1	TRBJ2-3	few	CSVGDRGGSTDTQYF	TGCAGCGTGGGGGACAGGGGGGGAAGCACAGATACGCAGTATTTT
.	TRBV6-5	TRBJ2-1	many	CASSYLGQNEQFF	TGTGCCAGCAGTTACCTGGGGCAGAATGAGCAGTTCTTC
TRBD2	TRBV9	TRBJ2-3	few	CASSPPGLAGGTRGTQYF	TGTGCCAGCAGCCCCCCCGGACTAGCGGGAGGCACAAGGGGTACGCAGTATTTT
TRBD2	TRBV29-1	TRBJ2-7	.	CSVESGLAGGSSYEQYF	TGCAGCGTTGAATCGGGACTAGCGGGGGGGAGCTCCTACGAGCAGTACTTC
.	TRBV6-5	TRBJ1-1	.	CASKDGSTEAFF	TGTGCCAGCAAAGATGGGAGCACTGAAGCTTTCTTT
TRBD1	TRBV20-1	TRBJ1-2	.	CSASSLGQGMDYGYTF	TGCAGTGCTAGCAGTCTCGGACAGGGTATGGACTATGGCTACACCTTC
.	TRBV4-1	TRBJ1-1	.	CASSQVNGEAFF	TGCGCCAGCAGCCAAGTAAACGGGGAAGCTTTCTTT
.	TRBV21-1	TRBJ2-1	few	CASSLSPGYSYNEQFF	TGTGCCAGTTCCCTATCCCCGGGGTATTCCTACAATGAGCAGTTCTTC
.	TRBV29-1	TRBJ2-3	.	CSVVGGSIDTQYF	TGCAGCGTTGTGGGGGGATCCATAGATACGCAGTATTTT
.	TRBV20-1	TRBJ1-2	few	CSARGEGVNYGYTF	TGCAGTGCTAGGGGGGAAGGGGTCAACTATGGCTACACCTTC
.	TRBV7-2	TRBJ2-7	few	CASSFTAGNYEQYF	TGTGCCAGCAGCTTCACGGCGGGAAACTACGAGCAGTACTTC
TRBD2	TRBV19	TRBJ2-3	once	CASRHQGTRGTDTQYF	TGTGCCAGTAGGCATCAGGGGACTAGAGGCACAGATACGCAGTATTTT
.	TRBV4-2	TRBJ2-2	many	CASSQDGASRGRNTGELFF	TGTGCCAGCAGCCAAGATGGGGCGTCGAGGGGAAGGAACACCGGGGAGCTGTTTTTT
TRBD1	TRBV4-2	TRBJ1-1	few	CASSRPGQGGPEAFF	TGTGCCAGCAGCCGACCCGGACAGGGAGGGCCTGAAGCTTTCTTT
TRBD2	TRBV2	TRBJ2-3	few	CASNGLAGPTDTQYF	TGTGCCAGCAATGGACTAGCGGGGCCCACGGATACGCAGTATTTT
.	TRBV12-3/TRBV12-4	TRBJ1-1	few	CASRGSTGLNTEAFF	TGTGCCAGCAGGGGAAGCACAGGGCTGAACACTGAAGCTTTCTTT
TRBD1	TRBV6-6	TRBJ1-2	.	CASIRQGAINYGYTF	TGTGCCAGCATCAGACAGGGGGCGATAAACTATGGCTACACCTTC
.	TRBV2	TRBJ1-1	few	CASSEQAPGRLNTEAFF	TGTGCCAGCAGTGAGCAGGCCCCTGGTCGGTTAAACACTGAAGCTTTCTTT
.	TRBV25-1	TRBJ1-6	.	CASSDSGRVNSPLHF	TGTGCCAGCAGTGATTCCGGCAGAGTGAATTCACCCCTCCACTTT
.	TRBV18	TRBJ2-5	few	CASSPPLAQETQYF	TGTGCCAGCTCACCGCCACTAGCTCAAGAGACCCAGTACTTC
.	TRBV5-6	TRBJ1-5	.	CASSLLTRDDQPQHF	TGTGCCAGCAGCTTGTTAACACGGGACGATCAGCCCCAGCATTTT